This note documents a single TCR beta chain sequence. This sample was included in a study of control samples from healthy donors and cancer patients. Germline loops: CDR1 MNHNS, CDR2 SASEGT. The CDR3 extends over 15 amino acids. V shed 3 bases and J shed 0 bases, with 11 bases lying between them. The assay was immunoSEQ multiplex PCR, and TCRdb's table has in-frame clones only and misses some. The sample holds fewer than 200,000 clones; about 95% are singletons and the top ten take 14%. The V call is TRBV6-1, the J call TRBJ1-1; D is perhaps TRBD1 (5 bases). This TCR derives from a man in his fifties or sixties with colorectal cancer. The sample consisted of PBMCs. As DNA, the CDR3 is TGTGCCAGCAGTGAGGACGGGGCTGTGAACACTGAAGCTTTCTTT. Protein product: CASSEDGAVNTEAFF.